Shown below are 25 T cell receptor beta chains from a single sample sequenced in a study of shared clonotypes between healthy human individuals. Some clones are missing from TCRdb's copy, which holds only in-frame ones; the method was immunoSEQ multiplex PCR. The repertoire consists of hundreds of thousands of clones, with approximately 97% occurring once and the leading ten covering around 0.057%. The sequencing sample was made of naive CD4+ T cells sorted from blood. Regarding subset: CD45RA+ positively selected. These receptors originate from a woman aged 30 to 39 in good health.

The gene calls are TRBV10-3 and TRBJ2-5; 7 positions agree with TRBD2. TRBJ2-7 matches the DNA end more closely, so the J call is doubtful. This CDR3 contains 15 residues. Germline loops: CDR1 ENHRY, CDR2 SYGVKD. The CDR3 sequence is CAISGQTSSVAEQYF. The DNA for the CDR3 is TGTGCCATCAGTGGACAGACTAGCTCGGTCGCCGAGCAGTACTTC.

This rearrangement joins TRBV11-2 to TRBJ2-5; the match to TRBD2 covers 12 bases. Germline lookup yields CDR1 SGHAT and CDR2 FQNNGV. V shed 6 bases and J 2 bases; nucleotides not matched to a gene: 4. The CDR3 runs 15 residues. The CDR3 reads CASRGTSGPQETQYF. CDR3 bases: TGTGCCAGCAGGGGGACTAGCGGGCCTCAAGAGACCCAGTACTTC. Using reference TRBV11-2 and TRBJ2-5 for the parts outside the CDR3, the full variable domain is EAGVAQSPRYKIIEKRQSVAFWCNPISGHATLYWYQQILGQGPKLLIQFQNNGVVDDSQLPKDRFSAERLKGVDSTLKIQPAKLEDSAVYLCASRGTSGPQETQYFGPGTRLLVL.

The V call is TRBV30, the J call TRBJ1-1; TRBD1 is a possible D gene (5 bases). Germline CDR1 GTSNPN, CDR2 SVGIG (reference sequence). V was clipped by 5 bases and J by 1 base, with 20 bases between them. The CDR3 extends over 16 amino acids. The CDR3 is CAWDLPGRGANTEAFF. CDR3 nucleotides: TGTGCCTGGGACTTGCCTGGGAGAGGGGCGAACACTGAAGCTTTCTTT.

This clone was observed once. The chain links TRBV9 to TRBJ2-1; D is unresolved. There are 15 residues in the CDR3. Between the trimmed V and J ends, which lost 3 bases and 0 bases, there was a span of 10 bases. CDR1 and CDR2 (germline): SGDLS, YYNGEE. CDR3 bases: TGTGCCAGCAGCGCGACCGTCAGCTCCTACAATGAGCAGTTCTTC. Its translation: CASSATVSSYNEQFF.

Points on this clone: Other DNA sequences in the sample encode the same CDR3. The CDR3: CASSWGDQPQHF. Here the CDR3 DNA reads TGTGCCAGCAGTTGGGGGGACCAGCCCCAGCATTTT. The V and J genes are TRBV28 and TRBJ1-5, with D possibly matching TRBD1 (5 bases). Germline CDR1 reads MDHEN; CDR2 reads SYDVKM. V was pared by 4 bases and J by 7 bases, with 8 bases between. This CDR3 comprises 12 residues.

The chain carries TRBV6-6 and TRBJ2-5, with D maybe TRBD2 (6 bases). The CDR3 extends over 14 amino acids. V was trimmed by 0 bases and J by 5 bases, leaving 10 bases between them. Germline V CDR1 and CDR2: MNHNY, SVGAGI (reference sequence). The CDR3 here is CASSYSGGSETQYF. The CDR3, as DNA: TGTGCCAGCAGTTACTCCGGGGGATCGGAGACCCAGTACTTC.

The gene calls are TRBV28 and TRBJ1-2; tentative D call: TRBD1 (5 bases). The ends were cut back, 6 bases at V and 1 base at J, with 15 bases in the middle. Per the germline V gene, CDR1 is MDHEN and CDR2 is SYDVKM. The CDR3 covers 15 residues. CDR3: CASSLTGGGNYGYTF. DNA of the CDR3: TGTGCCAGCAGCCTTACAGGCGGCGGTAACTATGGCTACACCTTC.

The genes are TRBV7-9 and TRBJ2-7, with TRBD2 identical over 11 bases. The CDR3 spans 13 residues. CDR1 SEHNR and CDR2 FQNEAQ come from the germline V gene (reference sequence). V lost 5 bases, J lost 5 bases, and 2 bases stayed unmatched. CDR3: CASSILAGDEQYF. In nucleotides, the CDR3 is TGTGCCAGCAGCATACTAGCGGGAGACGAGCAGTACTTC.

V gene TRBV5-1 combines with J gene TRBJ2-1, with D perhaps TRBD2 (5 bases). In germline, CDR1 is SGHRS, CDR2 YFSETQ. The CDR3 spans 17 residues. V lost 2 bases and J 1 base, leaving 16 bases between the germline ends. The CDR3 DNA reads TGCGCCAGCAGCTTAACAGAGCGGTACTTTTCCTACAATGAGCAGTTCTTC. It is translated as CASSLTERYFSYNEQFF.

The CDR3 sequence is CASSPRSGDGYTF. In nucleotides, the CDR3 is TGTGCCAGCTCACCACGGTCGGGGGATGGCTACACCTTC. The chain combines TRBV18 with TRBJ1-2; D perhaps matches TRBD1 (5 bases). The V end was cut by 1 base, the J end by 6 bases, with 9 bases between. The CDR3 contains 13 residues. In germline, CDR1 is KGHSH, CDR2 LQKENI.

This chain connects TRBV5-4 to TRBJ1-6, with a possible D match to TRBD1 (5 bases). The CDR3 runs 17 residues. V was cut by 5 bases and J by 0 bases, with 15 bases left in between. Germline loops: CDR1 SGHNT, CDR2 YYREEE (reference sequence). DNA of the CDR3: TGTGCCAGCAGTCCGGGCGGGGCCCTCTCCTATAATTCACCCCTCCACTTT. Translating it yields CASSPGGALSYNSPLHF.

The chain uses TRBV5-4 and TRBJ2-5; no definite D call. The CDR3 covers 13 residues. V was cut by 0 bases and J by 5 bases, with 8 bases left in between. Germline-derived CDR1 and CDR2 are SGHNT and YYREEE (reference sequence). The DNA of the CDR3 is TGTGCCAGCAGCTTGGGGGGTCGGGAGACCCAGTACTTC. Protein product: CASSLGGRETQYF. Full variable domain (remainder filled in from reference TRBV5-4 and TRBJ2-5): ETGVTQSPTHLIKTRGQQVTLRCSSQSGHNTVSWYQQALGQGPQFIFQYYREEENGRGNFPPRFSGLQFPNYSSELNVNALELDDSALYLCASSLGGRETQYFGPGTRLLVL.

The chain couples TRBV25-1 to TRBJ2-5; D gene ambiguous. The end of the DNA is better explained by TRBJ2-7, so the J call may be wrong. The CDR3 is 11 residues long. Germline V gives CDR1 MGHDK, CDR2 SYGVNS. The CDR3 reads CASSSYYEQYF. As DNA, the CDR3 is TGTGCCAGCAGCTCTTATTACGAGCAGTACTTC.

CDR3 sequence reads: CASSQDRTHQPQHF. As DNA, the CDR3 is TGTGCCAGCAGCCAAGACAGGACTCATCAGCCCCAGCATTTT. The gene calls are TRBV7-2 and TRBJ1-5, with D perhaps TRBD1 (6 bases). From germline, CDR1 is SGHTA and CDR2 FQGNSA. CDR3 length equals 14 residues. V lost 5 bases and J 5 bases, leaving 13 bases between the germline ends.

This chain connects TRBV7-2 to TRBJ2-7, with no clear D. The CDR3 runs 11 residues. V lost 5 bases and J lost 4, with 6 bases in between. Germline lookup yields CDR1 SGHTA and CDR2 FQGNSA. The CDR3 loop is CASSLRYEQYF. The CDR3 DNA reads TGTGCCAGCAGCCTTCGATACGAGCAGTACTTC.

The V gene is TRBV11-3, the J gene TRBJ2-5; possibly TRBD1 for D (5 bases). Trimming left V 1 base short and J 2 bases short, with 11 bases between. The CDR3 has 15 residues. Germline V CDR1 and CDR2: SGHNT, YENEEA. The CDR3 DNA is TGTGCCAGCAGCTTAGGAGGCAGGGAACAAGAGACCCAGTACTTC. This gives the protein CASSLGGREQETQYF.

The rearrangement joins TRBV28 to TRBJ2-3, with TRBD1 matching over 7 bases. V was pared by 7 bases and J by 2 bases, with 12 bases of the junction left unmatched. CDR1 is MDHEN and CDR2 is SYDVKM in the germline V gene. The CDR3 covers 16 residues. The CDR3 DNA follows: TGTGCCAGCACCGCCGCACCGGGACAGTTCACAGATACGCAGTATTTT. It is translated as CASTAAPGQFTDTQYF.

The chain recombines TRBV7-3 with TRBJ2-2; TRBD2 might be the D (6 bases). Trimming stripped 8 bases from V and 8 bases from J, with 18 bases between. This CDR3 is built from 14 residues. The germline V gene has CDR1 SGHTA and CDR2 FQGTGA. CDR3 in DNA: TGTGCCAGCGCCGGGGGACCCGCGATGGGGGAGCTGTTTTTT. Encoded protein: CASAGGPAMGELFF.

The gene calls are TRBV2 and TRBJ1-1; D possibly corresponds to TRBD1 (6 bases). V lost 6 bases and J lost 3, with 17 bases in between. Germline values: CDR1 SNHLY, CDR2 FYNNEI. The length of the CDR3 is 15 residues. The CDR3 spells CASRAMGASDTEAFF. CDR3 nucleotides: TGTGCCAGCAGGGCGATGGGGGCTAGCGACACTGAAGCTTTCTTT.

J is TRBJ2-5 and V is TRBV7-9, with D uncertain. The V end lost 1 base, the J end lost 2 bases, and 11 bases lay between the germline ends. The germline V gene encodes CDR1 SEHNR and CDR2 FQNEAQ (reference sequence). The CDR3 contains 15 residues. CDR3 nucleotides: TGTGCCAGCAGCTTAGGTCGCGTCCTACAAGAGACCCAGTACTTC. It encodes CASSLGRVLQETQYF.

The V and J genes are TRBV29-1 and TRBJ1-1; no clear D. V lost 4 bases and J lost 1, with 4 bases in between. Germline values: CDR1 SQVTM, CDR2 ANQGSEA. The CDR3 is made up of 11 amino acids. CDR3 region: CSVVGNTEAFF. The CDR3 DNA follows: TGCAGCGTTGTTGGGAACACTGAAGCTTTCTTT.

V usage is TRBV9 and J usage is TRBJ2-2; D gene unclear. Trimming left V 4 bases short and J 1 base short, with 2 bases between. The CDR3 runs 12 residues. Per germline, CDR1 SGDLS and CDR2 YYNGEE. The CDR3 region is CASSRNTGELFF. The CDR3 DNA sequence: TGTGCCAGCAGCAGGAACACCGGGGAGCTGTTTTTT.

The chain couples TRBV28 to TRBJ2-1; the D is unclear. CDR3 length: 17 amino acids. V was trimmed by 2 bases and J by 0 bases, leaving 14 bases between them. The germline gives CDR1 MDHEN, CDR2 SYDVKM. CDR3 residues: CASSLSGGPSSYNEQFF. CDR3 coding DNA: TGTGCCAGCAGTTTAAGTGGCGGACCGAGCTCCTACAATGAGCAGTTCTTC.

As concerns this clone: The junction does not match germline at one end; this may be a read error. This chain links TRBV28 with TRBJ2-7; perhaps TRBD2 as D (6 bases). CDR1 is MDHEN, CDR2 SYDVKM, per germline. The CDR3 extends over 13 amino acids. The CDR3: CASSSRGIYDFDF. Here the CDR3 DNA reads TGTGCCAGCAGCAGCCGGGGGATCTACGATTTCGACTTC.

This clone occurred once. CDR3 sequence: CASTTGGALWETQYF. The CDR3, as DNA: TGTGCCAGCACCACGGGGGGGGCGCTTTGGGAGACCCAGTACTTC. The chain links TRBV28 to TRBJ2-5, with TRBD2 matching 8 bases. Germline values: CDR1 MDHEN, CDR2 SYDVKM. This CDR3 has 15 amino acids. Germline trimming cut 7 bases from V and 5 bases from J; bases unmatched to any gene: 12.